There are a few counts of the clone carrying this T cell receptor beta chain. Its antigen is as yet unknown. CDR1 and CDR2 (germline): SGDLS, YYNGEE. V gave up 0 bases and J gave up 5 bases, with 12 bases separating them. This CDR3 region has 14 residues. This specimen belongs to a study of post-analysis software for immune sequencing data. Study-level results: TRBV5-6, TRBV5-1 and TRBV20-1 were among several TRBV segments more frequent in patients than controls. Multiple sclerosis was associated with a significant reduction in normalized Chao1 diversity relative to controls.

Researchers reported that TCR beta cDNA libraries carried unique molecular identifiers. TCRdb reprocessed the PCR reads via MiXCR and lists one record per CDR3 protein. This sample has hundreds of thousands of distinct CDR3 sequences, with 53% found just once. This TCR was sampled from a girl between 10 and 17 years old with multiple sclerosis. The V and J genes are TRBV9 and TRBJ2-7; D gene uncertain. The specimen was blood. This chain's CDR3 is CASSVVGSGNEQYF. The DNA of the CDR3 is TGTGCCAGCAGCGTAGTCGGGTCTGGTAACGAGCAGTACTTC. The full variable domain, with the rest looked up from reference TRBV9 and TRBJ2-7, is DSGVTQTPKHLITATGQRVTLRCSPRSGDLSVYWYQQSLDQGLQFLIQYYNGEERAKGNILERFSAQQFPDLHSELNLSSLELGDSALYFCASSVVGSGNEQYFGPGTRLTVT.